The next 22 T cell receptor beta chains were all read from a single sample in a study of control samples from healthy donors and cancer patients. TCRdb's copy holds only in-frame clones and misses some; the assay was immunoSEQ multiplex PCR. The data show around 120,000 clones, approximately 90% seen once. Sequencing was carried out using blood. The receptors derive from a woman in her seventies in good health.

The chain has TRBV4-1 and TRBJ2-5, with a tentative D call TRBD2 (6 bases). The V end lost 4 bases, the J end lost 4 bases, and 16 bases lay between the germline ends. The CDR3 totals 15 residues. Germline assignment: CDR1 MGHRA and CDR2 YSYEKL. The CDR3 is CASSLRPGGRETQYF. CDR3 bases: TGCGCCAGCAGCCTCCGTCCCGGGGGTCGAGAGACCCAGTACTTC.

V is TRBV5-1 and J is TRBJ1-4; D is possibly TRBD1 (6 bases). The germline CDR1 and CDR2 sequences are SGHRS and YFSETQ. The CDR3 contains 14 residues. V was cut by 3 bases and J by 8 bases, with 14 bases left in between. The CDR3 DNA sequence: TGCGCCAGCAGCTGGACAGACGAGCAAGAAAAACTGTTTTTT. This sequence encodes CASSWTDEQEKLFF.

The rearrangement links TRBV3-1 (or the pseudogene TRBV3-2) to TRBJ1-3; 10 nucleotides align to TRBD1. The CDR3 totals 15 residues. The V gene's germline CDR1 is LGHDT and CDR2 YNNKEL (reference sequence). V shed 4 bases and J 7 bases; nucleotides not matched to a gene: 7. The DNA of the CDR3 is TGTGCCAGCAGCCTACGGACAGGGGGGCGGAACACCATATATTTT. Its protein product is CASSLRTGGRNTIYF.

The chain is built from TRBV3-1 (or the pseudogene TRBV3-2) and TRBJ1-2; no clear D gene. Germline CDR1 LGHDT, CDR2 YNNKEL (reference sequence). The CDR3 sequence is 16 residues long. Trimming removed 4 bases from V and 0 bases from J, with 15 bases in between. DNA of the CDR3: TGTGCCAGCAGCCCGTCGGGTCGGGGAGCTAACTATGGCTACACCTTC. This codes for CASSPSGRGANYGYTF.

This rearrangement joins TRBV20-1 to TRBJ1-2; D remains unclear. Germline V gene sequence: CDR1 DFQATT, CDR2 SNEGSKA (reference sequence). The CDR3 runs 11 residues. V was pared by 3 bases and J by 4 bases, with 6 bases between. CDR3 in amino acids: CSASAAYGYTF. The CDR3 nucleotides are TGCAGTGCTAGCGCCGCCTATGGCTACACCTTC.

This chain uses TRBV11-2 with TRBJ2-1, with TRBD2 matching 11 bases. The CDR3 loop spans 15 amino acids. J was trimmed by 2 bases and V by 5 bases; bases with no gene match: 2. Germline assignment: CDR1 SGHAT and CDR2 FQNNGV. CDR3 in DNA: TGTGCCAGCAGCAAGGGACTAGCGGCCTACAATGAGCAGTTCTTC. Translation: CASSKGLAAYNEQFF.

This clone was counted a single time. This chain connects TRBV2 to TRBJ1-2, with D uncertain. Trimming took off 4 bases at V and 5 bases at J, with 11 bases between the two ends. CDR3 length: 13 amino acids. Germline lookup yields CDR1 SNHLY and CDR2 FYNNEI. The CDR3 spells CASSGGTAYGYTF. The CDR3 nucleotides are TGTGCCAGCAGTGGGGGAACCGCTTATGGCTACACCTTC.

This chain uses TRBV20-1 with TRBJ1-1; D gene uncertain. The V end lost 3 bases, the J end lost 0 bases, and 20 bases lay between the germline ends. This CDR3 has 17 residues. The germline CDR1 and CDR2 sequences are DFQATT and SNEGSKA (reference sequence). The CDR3, as DNA: TGCAGTGCTAGTTCTCTCTCTCGGGTTGGAATGAACACTGAAGCTTTCTTT. Protein: CSASSLSRVGMNTEAFF.

The genes are TRBV27 and TRBJ2-3, with a possible D match to TRBD2 (5 bases). Per the germline V gene, CDR1 is MNHEY and CDR2 is SMNVEV (reference sequence). The ends were cut back, 1 base at V and 10 bases at J, with 9 bases in the middle. The CDR3 is 12 residues long. The CDR3 DNA is TGTGCCAGCAGTTTATTGTCCGGGGCGCAGTATTTT. Encoded protein: CASSLLSGAQYF.

The CDR3: CATSRDRGTEAFF. The CDR3 DNA follows: TGTGCCACCAGCAGAGATAGGGGCACTGAAGCTTTCTTT. The chain has TRBV15 and TRBJ1-1; tentatively, D is TRBD1 (5 bases). The V end was cut by 0 bases, the J end by 4 bases, with 6 bases between. The CDR3 is 13 amino acids. The germline CDR1 and CDR2 sequences are LNHNV and YYDKDF (reference sequence).

The rearrangement uses TRBV5-1 and TRBJ2-5, with 9 nucleotides matching TRBD1. Germline trimming cut 4 bases from V and 5 bases from J; bases unmatched to any gene: 9. The CDR3 has 15 residues. Germline CDR1 is SGHRS and CDR2 is YFSETQ. CDR3 residues: CASSPQGQGPETQYF. The CDR3 DNA sequence: TGCGCCAGCAGCCCACAGGGACAGGGCCCTGAGACCCAGTACTTC. Full variable domain (outside the CDR3, taken from reference TRBV5-1 and TRBJ2-5): KAGVTQTPRYLIKTRGQQVTLSCSPISGHRSVSWYQQTPGQGLQFLFEYFSETQRNKGNFPGRFSGRQFSNSRSEMNVSTLELGDSALYLCASSPQGQGPETQYFGPGTRLLVL.

J is TRBJ2-5 and V is TRBV29-1, with 9 bases lining up with TRBD2. The CDR3 length is 12 residues. V lost 8 bases, J lost 7 bases, and 8 bases stayed unmatched. Germline CDR1 reads SQVTM; CDR2 reads ANQGSEA. The CDR3 is CSTREGRGTQYF. CDR3 DNA: TGCAGCACGCGGGAGGGGAGGGGGACCCAGTACTTC.

The chain has TRBV5-1 and TRBJ1-2, with TRBD1 matching over 10 bases. The trim removed 3 bases at V and 6 bases at J, leaving 8 bases unmatched. Germline loops: CDR1 SGHRS, CDR2 YFSETQ. The CDR3 covers 15 residues. Written as DNA, the CDR3 is TGCGCCAGCAGCTCCGGGGAGGACAGGGGGAATGGCTACACCTTC. It yields the protein CASSSGEDRGNGYTF. Drawing the rest from reference TRBV5-1 and TRBJ1-2, the complete variable domain is KAGVTQTPRYLIKTRGQQVTLSCSPISGHRSVSWYQQTPGQGLQFLFEYFSETQRNKGNFPGRFSGRQFSNSRSEMNVSTLELGDSALYLCASSSGEDRGNGYTFGSGTRLTVV.

This clone has just a few counts. The rearrangement joins TRBV3-1 (or the pseudogene TRBV3-2) to TRBJ1-4; D unclear. V lost 0 bases and J lost 5, with 7 bases in between. The CDR3 totals 14 residues. Germline loops: CDR1 LGHDT, CDR2 YNNKEL (reference sequence). The CDR3, as DNA: TGTGCCAGCAGCCAAGAACCTAGGAATGAAAAACTGTTTTTT. It is translated as CASSQEPRNEKLFF.

The chain links TRBV5-1 to TRBJ1-1; 7 bases line up with TRBD1. This CDR3 spans 15 amino acids. V lost 3 bases, J lost 1 base, and 6 bases stayed unmatched. Germline V gives CDR1 SGHRS, CDR2 YFSETQ. CDR3 loop: CASSSSGQSNTEAFF. DNA of the CDR3: TGCGCCAGCAGCTCCTCGGGACAGTCGAACACTGAAGCTTTCTTT.

Only a few counts were recorded for this clone. V gene TRBV5-1 combines with J gene TRBJ1-4, with a weak D call TRBD1 (6 bases). CDR1 is SGHRS and CDR2 is YFSETQ in the germline V gene. The CDR3 runs to 14 residues. V was cut by 4 bases and J by 4 bases, with 11 bases left in between. CDR3 in amino acids: CASSPDRSNEKLFF. The CDR3 bases are TGCGCCAGCAGCCCCGACAGGAGTAATGAAAAACTGTTTTTT. The full variable domain, its missing parts supplied by reference TRBV5-1 and TRBJ1-4, is KAGVTQTPRYLIKTRGQQVTLSCSPISGHRSVSWYQQTPGQGLQFLFEYFSETQRNKGNFPGRFSGRQFSNSRSEMNVSTLELGDSALYLCASSPDRSNEKLFFGSGTQLSVL.

Here the CDR3 DNA reads TGTGCCAGCAGCTTGGCCCAACGGGTGGGTACTGAAGCTTTCTTT. Translated, it gives CASSLAQRVGTEAFF. The chain combines TRBV5-5 with TRBJ1-1; D not resolved. Germline V gene lookup returns CDR1 SGHKS and CDR2 YYEKEE (reference sequence). Trimming pared 0 bases from V and 5 bases from J, leaving 14 bases between. This CDR3 spans 15 amino acids.

The sample holds a few counts of this clone. The same CDR3 also results from other DNA sequences found in this sample. CDR3 bases: TGTGCCATCAGTGAGGTGAACACTGAAGCTTTCTTT. As protein: CAISEVNTEAFF. The chain employs TRBV10-3 and TRBJ1-1; no reliable D call. The germline V and J ends were trimmed by 2 bases and 0 bases, with 1 base remaining between them. CDR1 ENHRY and CDR2 SYGVKD come from the germline V gene. The CDR3 length is 12 residues.

The gene calls are TRBV4-2 and TRBJ2-5, with 7 bases aligning to TRBD2. The germline gives CDR1 LGHNA, CDR2 YNFKEQ. This CDR3 has 15 amino acids. The V gene end was trimmed by 0 bases and the J gene end by 3 bases; junction bases not matched to a gene: 4. CDR3 nucleotide sequence: TGTGCCAGCAGCCAAGATGTCGGGACTAAAGAGACCCAGTACTTC. This gives the protein CASSQDVGTKETQYF.

V gene TRBV3-1 (or the pseudogene TRBV3-2) combines with J gene TRBJ2-3, with a possible D match to TRBD2 (6 bases). V was pared by 2 bases and J by 1 base, with 10 bases between. The CDR3 totals 15 residues. The germline CDR1 and CDR2 sequences are LGHDT and YNNKEL (reference sequence). The CDR3 coding sequence is TGTGCCAGCAGCCAACTCGGGGGAGGCACAGATACGCAGTATTTT. This sequence encodes CASSQLGGGTDTQYF.

V and J are TRBV5-1 and TRBJ2-7; D might be TRBD2 (5 bases). The germline V and J ends were trimmed by 4 bases and 6 bases, with 20 bases remaining between them. Per germline, CDR1 SGHRS and CDR2 YFSETQ. The CDR3 sequence is 15 residues long. This CDR3 is CASSRGYPIPSEQYF. DNA of the CDR3: TGCGCCAGCAGCCGGGGTTACCCTATACCCTCCGAGCAGTACTTC.

The chain joins TRBV5-1 to TRBJ2-5; 7 nucleotides line up with TRBD1. CDR1 and CDR2 from the germline V gene are SGHRS and YFSETQ. There are 16 residues in the CDR3. The V segment lost 0 bases and the J segment 4 bases; nucleotides outside the gene matches: 9. The CDR3 DNA reads TGCGCCAGCAGCTTGGGGAGACAGGGAGTGGGAGAGACCCAGTACTTC. Protein: CASSLGRQGVGETQYF.